These T cell receptor beta chains were read from a single sample in a study of PD-1 blockade in classical Hodgkin lymphoma. Only in-frame clones appear in the TCRdb table, and some are missing; sequencing was by immunoSEQ multiplex PCR. The data hold tens of thousands of clones, with more than 75% observed a single time. The sample consisted of peripheral blood mononuclear cells (PBMCs). These receptors originate from a human donor with classical Hodgkin lymphoma. Each CDR3 is given with its conserved first and last residue. D genes are given only for firm matches. Not all rows give a size; the values are once, few, many and, for expanded clones, a class.

.,TRBV21-1,.,TRBJ1-2,CASSKVGVRGYTF,TGTGCCAGCAGCAAAGTTGGGGTCAGGGGCTACACCTTC
.,TRBV11-3,.,TRBJ2-5,CASSLDQRQETQYF,TGTGCCAGCAGCTTAGACCAGAGGCAAGAGACCCAGTACTTC
TRBD2,TRBV4-1,.,TRBJ2-2,CASSSGGLASRTGELFF,TGCGCCAGCAGCTCAGGAGGACTAGCGAGTCGCACCGGGGAGCTGTTTTTT
.,TRBV30,.,TRBJ1-1,CAWKGLGNTEAFF,TGTGCCTGGAAAGGATTAGGGAACACTGAAGCTTTCTTT
.,TRBV9,.,TRBJ1-3,CASSVGSRSTGSGNTIYF,TGTGCCAGCAGCGTAGGGTCGAGGAGTACAGGCTCTGGAAACACCATATATTTT
.,TRBV10-1,.,TRBJ2-1,CASSDRLNDQVSSYNEQFF,TGCGCCAGCAGTGACCGCCTCAACGACCAGGTTAGCTCCTACAATGAGCAGTTCTTC
TRBD1,TRBV28,.,TRBJ1-4,CASSLPRTGTLATNEKLFF,TGTGCCAGCAGTTTACCACGGACAGGGACGTTGGCAACTAATGAAAAACTGTTTTTT
TRBD2,TRBV19,.,TRBJ2-3,CASTPGPREGADTQYF,TGTGCCAGTACGCCCGGCCCCCGGGAGGGCGCAGATACGCAGTATTTT
TRBD1,TRBV6-1,.,TRBJ2-3,CASSEDRGPDTQYF,TGTGCCAGCAGTGAAGACAGGGGCCCAGATACGCAGTATTTT
.,TRBV5-6,.,TRBJ1-1,CASSPIGDLNTEAFF,TGTGCCAGCAGCCCCATAGGGGACTTGAACACTGAAGCTTTCTTT
TRBD1,TRBV11-2,.,TRBJ2-1,CASSLDRRIVGTGVYGQFF,TGTGCCAGCAGCCTAGATCGAAGGATAGTCGGGACAGGGGTGTACGGGCAGTTCTTC
TRBD2,TRBV7-3,.,TRBJ2-1,CASSPAPRGTSGTALNEQFF,TGTGCCAGCAGCCCCGCCCCGAGGGGCACTAGCGGGACAGCGCTCAATGAGCAGTTCTTC
.,TRBV7-3,.,TRBJ1-1,CASSFRVNTEAFF,TGTGCCAGCAGCTTTCGCGTGAACACTGAAGCTTTCTTT
TRBD1,TRBV5-1,.,TRBJ2-3,CASSTGQGWIDTQYF,TGCGCCAGCAGCACTGGACAGGGGTGGATAGATACGCAGTATTTT
.,TRBV7-9,.,TRBJ1-3,CASSSTLGNTIYF,TGTGCCAGCAGCTCGACCCTGGGAAACACCATATATTTT
TRBD1,TRBV6-1,.,TRBJ1-2,CASSVQGAHSYGYTF,TGTGCCAGCAGTGTCCAGGGGGCGCATAGCTATGGCTACACCTTC
TRBD1,TRBV13,.,TRBJ2-5,CASSLAMTGDPQETQYF,TGTGCCAGCAGCTTAGCAATGACAGGGGACCCCCAAGAGACCCAGTACTTC
TRBD1,TRBV6-5,.,TRBJ1-5,CASREGQVGQPQHF,TGTGCCAGCAGAGAGGGACAGGTCGGGCAGCCCCAGCATTTT
.,TRBV5-8,.,TRBJ1-5,CASSLGYSNQPQHF,TGTGCCAGCAGTTTGGGTTATAGCAATCAGCCCCAGCATTTT
.,TRBV27,.,TRBJ1-1,CASTLWGGNTEAFF,TGTGCCAGCACCCTGTGGGGGGGCAACACTGAAGCTTTCTTT
.,TRBV10-1,.,TRBJ2-3,CASSDLEDTQYF,TGCGCCAGCAGTGACCTGGAAGATACGCAGTATTTT
.,TRBV5-5,.,TRBJ1-2,CASSLDGAKYGYTF,TGTGCCAGCAGCTTGGACGGGGCTAAGTATGGCTACACCTTC
TRBD2,TRBV10-3,.,TRBJ2-7,CAISERESEQYF,TGTGCCATCAGCGAGCGGGAGAGCGAGCAGTACTTC
.,TRBV4-2,.,TRBJ1-3,CASSPEHTGSLGNTIYF,TGTGCCAGCAGCCCAGAGCACACCGGGAGCCTCGGAAACACCATATATTTT
.,TRBV25-1,.,TRBJ1-2,CASSATSGYGYTF,TGTGCCAGCAGTGCCACTTCGGGCTATGGCTACACCTTC
.,TRBV2,.,TRBJ1-4,CASRGQATNEKLFF,TGTGCCAGCAGGGGTCAGGCGACTAATGAAAAACTGTTTTTT
.,TRBV28,.,TRBJ1-2,CASSLFGGFLYGYTF,TGTGCCAGCAGTTTATTCGGCGGCTTCCTATATGGCTACACCTTC
.,TRBV27,.,TRBJ2-1,CASAQPRYNEQFF,TGTGCCAGCGCCCAGCCTAGGTACAATGAGCAGTTCTTC
.,TRBV7-2,.,TRBJ2-7,CASSLRVGYEQYF,TGTGCCAGCAGCTTACGGGTGGGTTACGAGCAGTACTTC
TRBD1,TRBV7-2,.,TRBJ1-2,CASSFIHRDRDTRRYGYTF,TGTGCCAGCAGCTTTATTCACCGGGACAGGGATACGAGGCGCTATGGCTACACCTTC
.,TRBV6-6,once,TRBJ2-1,CASSGGLSYNEQFF,TGTGCCAGCAGTGGCGGGCTTTCCTACAATGAGCAGTTCTTC
TRBD1,TRBV28,.,TRBJ2-5,CASSLTGVSLPQYF,TGTGCCAGCAGTCTTACAGGGGTCTCGCTGCCCCAGTACTTC
.,TRBV6-6,.,TRBJ1-2,CASSQSPAQAYGYTF,TGTGCCAGCAGTCAGAGCCCCGCACAGGCCTATGGCTACACCTTC
.,TRBV2,.,TRBJ1-2,CASEGGVYGYTF,TGTGCCAGCGAGGGCGGTGTCTATGGCTACACCTTC
TRBD1,TRBV11-2,.,TRBJ1-2,CASSLDPAGQGAF,TGTGCCAGCAGCTTAGACCCCGCCGGACAGGGCGCCTTC
.,TRBV29-1,.,TRBJ2-5,CSVGGGGETQYF,TGCAGCGTGGGGGGAGGGGGAGAGACCCAGTACTTC
TRBD1,TRBV19,.,TRBJ2-2,CASSLRADRGMFF,TGTGCCAGTAGTTTACGCGCGGACAGGGGGATGTTTTTT
.,TRBV5-1,.,TRBJ2-2,CASSLDAIGELFF,TGCGCCAGCAGCTTGGACGCAATCGGGGAGCTGTTTTTT
TRBD2,TRBV18,.,TRBJ2-1,CASSPRPSGDSYNEQFF,TGTGCCAGCTCACCACGGCCTAGCGGGGATTCCTACAATGAGCAGTTCTTC